One sample yielded the 19 T cell receptor beta chains listed below, sequenced in a study of cytomegalovirus exposure and HLA in healthy donors. PCR was performed using 60 Vbeta and 13 Jbeta primers. Sequencing used immunoSEQ multiplex PCR; TCRdb keeps in-frame clones, though not all of them. The sample lists 55,000 to 70,000 clones; more than 60% were seen once. The sequencing input was PBMCs. Receptor source: a male donor in good health and CMV-seropositive.

The V call is TRBV7-3, the J call TRBJ1-1; D gene unclear. CDR1 is SGHTA, CDR2 FQGTGA, per germline. The V end was cut by 6 bases, the J end by 0 bases, with 8 bases between. There are 13 residues in the CDR3. CDR3 in DNA: TGTGCCAGCAGGTTGAGCCTGAACACTGAAGCTTTCTTT. Translation gives CASRLSLNTEAFF.

The rearrangement links TRBV7-9 to TRBJ2-3; 12 positions match TRBD2. The germline V gene has CDR1 SEHNR and CDR2 FQNEAQ (reference sequence). The CDR3 is 16 amino acids. V shed 4 bases and J 4 bases; nucleotides not matched to a gene: 6. The CDR3 nucleotides are TGTGCCAGCAGCTCAAGGACTAGCGGGAAACCAGATACGCAGTATTTT. Residues: CASSSRTSGKPDTQYF. The full variable domain, completed using reference TRBV7-9 and TRBJ2-3, is DTGVSQNPRHKITKRGQNVTFRCDPISEHNRLYWYRQTLGQGPEFLTYFQNEAQLEKSRLLSDRFSAERPKGSFSTLEIQRTEQGDSAMYLCASSSRTSGKPDTQYFGPGTRLTVL.

V gene TRBV6-1 combines with J gene TRBJ2-2; 8 nucleotides match TRBD1. Germline assignment: CDR1 MNHNS and CDR2 SASEGT. There are 15 residues in the CDR3. Trimming at V came to 2 bases and at J to 6 bases, leaving 5 bases not matched to a gene. The CDR3 loop is CASSESTGAAGELFF. CDR3 sequence (DNA): TGTGCCAGCAGTGAATCGACAGGGGCGGCCGGGGAGCTGTTTTTT.

This clone occurred a few times. This sequence joins TRBV15 and TRBJ1-1; D uncertain. The length of the CDR3 is 12 residues. CDR1 LNHNV and CDR2 YYDKDF come from the germline V gene (reference sequence). V shed 3 bases and J shed 2 bases, with 4 bases lying between them. The CDR3 nucleotides read TGTGCCACCAGCAGGAGAAACACTGAAGCTTTCTTT. Its translation: CATSRRNTEAFF.

This clone was recorded only once. V is TRBV2 and J is TRBJ2-1, with TRBD2 as a possible D gene (6 bases). Looked up from germline, CDR1 is SNHLY and CDR2 is FYNNEI. The CDR3 loop spans 12 amino acids. The V end was cut by 3 bases, the J end by 7 bases, with 7 bases between. The CDR3 spells CASSDGRNEQFF. The CDR3, as DNA: TGTGCCAGCAGTGATGGGAGGAATGAGCAGTTCTTC.

In the case of this clone: Other DNA sequences of this sample code for an identical CDR3. V and J are TRBV4-2 and TRBJ1-1, with D unclear. The CDR3 contains 12 residues. From germline, CDR1 is LGHNA and CDR2 YNFKEQ. Trimming removed 3 bases at V and 3 bases at J, with 5 bases between. Here the CDR3 reads CASSQPDTEAFF. In DNA form, the CDR3 reads TGTGCCAGCAGCCAGCCGGACACTGAAGCTTTCTTT.

The chain uses TRBV19 and TRBJ1-1; no clear D. With 3 bases removed from V and 1 base from J, the gap between germline ends came to 6 bases. CDR3 size: 13 residues. CDR1 and CDR2 from the germline V gene are LNHDA and SQIVND (reference sequence). In DNA form, the CDR3 reads TGTGCCAGTAGTATTCTTAAGAACACTGAAGCTTTCTTT. This translates into CASSILKNTEAFF.

This clone occurred once. V and J are TRBV13 and TRBJ2-1, with 8 bases lining up with TRBD2. The CDR3 has 17 residues. V trimming: 4 bases; J trimming: 6 bases; junction bases outside the gene matches: 14. Germline V gene data show CDR1 as PRHDT and CDR2 as FYEKMQ (reference sequence). As DNA, the CDR3 is TGTGCCAGCAGCTGGCAGGGTGGACTAGCAGCTCTCAATGAGCAGTTCTTC. It specifies CASSWQGGLAALNEQFF.

In its sample, this clone was seen once. The chain uses TRBV7-6 and TRBJ2-7, with 8 positions matching TRBD1. Unmatched junction bases numbered 3, after V lost 3 bases and J lost 2 bases. Looked up from germline, CDR1 is SGHVS and CDR2 is FNYEAQ. The CDR3 is made up of 14 amino acids. This CDR3 reads CASSLGQEAYEQYF. DNA of the CDR3: TGTGCCAGCAGCTTGGGACAGGAGGCCTACGAGCAGTACTTC.

The table lists this clone with a few counts. The chain couples TRBV6-1 to TRBJ1-5; 8 bases align to TRBD1. CDR3 length equals 14 residues. Germline assignment: CDR1 MNHNS and CDR2 SASEGT. J gave up 5 bases and V 4 bases, and 4 bases lay outside the gene matches. The CDR3 DNA reads as TGTGCCAGCAGTGCACAGGGGGTGGATCAGCCCCAGCATTTT. Amino acid sequence: CASSAQGVDQPQHF.

J is TRBJ2-5 and V is TRBV4-3; TRBD2 might be the D (7 bases). V was trimmed by 3 bases and J by 5 bases, leaving 19 bases between them. The CDR3 spans 16 residues. In germline, CDR1 is LGHNA, CDR2 YSLEER. The CDR3 loop is CASSQGNGGRWETQYF. As DNA, the CDR3 is TGCGCCAGCAGCCAGGGCAACGGGGGGCGGTGGGAGACCCAGTACTTC.

The chain recombines TRBV15 with TRBJ2-5, with 8 bases matching TRBD2. Losses at the gene ends were 1 base for V and 5 bases for J; bases not matched to a gene: 9. Germline CDR1 LNHNV, CDR2 YYDKDF (reference sequence). The CDR3 has 16 amino acids. The chain's CDR3 is CATSRVTSEARETQYF. CDR3 nucleotides: TGTGCCACCAGCAGAGTGACTAGCGAGGCGCGGGAGACCCAGTACTTC.

The V call is TRBV4-2, the J call TRBJ1-4, with D tentatively TRBD1 (6 bases). The germline V and J ends were trimmed by 0 bases and 8 bases, with 10 bases remaining between them. CDR1 LGHNA and CDR2 YNFKEQ come from the germline V gene. The CDR3 totals 14 residues. For the CDR3, the DNA is TGTGCCAGCAGCCAAGAAGGGACAAAAGAAAAACTGTTTTTT. Translated, it gives CASSQEGTKEKLFF.

The chain employs TRBV6-5 and TRBJ1-5; tentatively, D is TRBD1 (6 bases). The CDR3 length is 13 residues. The germline gives CDR1 MNHEY, CDR2 SVGAGI. V was shortened by 6 bases and J by 5 bases, with 11 bases between the two germline ends. CDR3 region: CASSVGTYQPQHF. For the CDR3, the DNA is TGTGCCAGCAGCGTCGGGACATATCAGCCCCAGCATTTT.

The CDR3 sequence is CSVGQGGMNTEAFF. CDR3 nucleotide sequence: TGCAGCGTGGGTCAGGGGGGCATGAACACTGAAGCTTTCTTT. The chain uses TRBV29-1 and TRBJ1-1; 7 positions match TRBD1. Germline V lookup: CDR1 SQVTM, CDR2 ANQGSEA. This CDR3 has 14 residues. V lost 6 bases to trimming and J lost 0 bases; unmatched junction nucleotides: 7.

The rearrangement uses TRBV2 and TRBJ2-7; a weak D match, TRBD1 (5 bases). Germline V gives CDR1 SNHLY, CDR2 FYNNEI. Trimming shortened V by 5 bases and J by 3 bases, and 11 bases separated the two germline ends. There are 13 residues in the CDR3. The CDR3 is CASSYDRGYEQYF. DNA for the CDR3: TGTGCCAGCAGTTACGACAGAGGCTACGAGCAGTACTTC.

This rearrangement joins TRBV30 to TRBJ2-1; no reliable D call. Germline CDR1 reads GTSNPN; CDR2 reads SVGIG (reference sequence). The CDR3 contains 13 residues. Trimming left V 5 bases short and J 0 bases short, with 8 bases between. The CDR3 DNA is TGTGCCTGGTCGGCGGTCTCCTACAATGAGCAGTTCTTC. This encodes CAWSAVSYNEQFF.

The sample holds a few counts of this clone. The chain has TRBV6-1 and TRBJ2-7; 8 nucleotides align to TRBD1. Trimming removed 7 bases from V and 3 bases from J; junction bases left unmatched: 2. The CDR3 contains 12 residues. Per germline, CDR1 MNHNS and CDR2 SASEGT. Written as DNA, the CDR3 is TGTGCCAGCAACAGGGGGTACTACGAGCAGTACTTC. Its translation is CASNRGYYEQYF.

The chain has TRBV30 and TRBJ1-2; D is unclear. Germline CDR1 is GTSNPN and CDR2 is SVGIG (reference sequence). Trimming removed 1 base from V and 8 bases from J, with 14 bases in between. This CDR3 is 13 amino acids long. The CDR3 region is CAWSDRIPRGYTF. The CDR3 bases are TGTGCCTGGAGTGATCGGATTCCTAGGGGCTACACCTTC.